These 10 T cell receptor beta chains were sequenced from one sample in a study of T cell repertoires in cytomegalovirus infection. Via MiXCR, TCRdb re-called the reads, giving one row per CDR3 protein. This table holds about 310,000 distinct CDR3 sequences, roughly a sixth found once. Sequencing input: PBMCs. All receptors come from a human donor in good health (CMV status not recorded). Some clones in this sample may be carry-over from other donors' samples.

This clonotype turned up a few times. The rearrangement joins TRBV5-4 to TRBJ2-5, with TRBD2 identical over 7 bases. Germline V CDR1 and CDR2: SGHNT, YYREEE (reference sequence). CDR3 length: 17 residues. V gave up 0 bases and J gave up 1 base; unmatched junction bases: 9. The CDR3 spells CASSLVLASTIQETQYF. CDR3 in DNA: TGTGCCAGCAGCTTGGTACTAGCGAGTACCATCCAAGAGACCCAGTACTTC.

This clonotype was counted at least ten times. J is TRBJ2-5 and V is TRBV19, with D possibly called TRBD1 or TRBD2 (6 bases each). CDR1 LNHDA and CDR2 SQIVND come from the germline V gene (reference sequence). There are 14 residues in the CDR3. The V end was cut by 7 bases, the J end by 7 bases, with 19 bases between. This CDR3 reads CASTNGGRGATQYF. CDR3 in DNA: TGTGCCAGTACCAATGGGGGGCGGGGAGCGACCCAGTACTTC. Full variable domain (rest looked up from reference TRBV19 and TRBJ2-5): DGGITQSPKYLFRKEGQNVTLSCEQNLNHDAMYWYRQDPGQGLRLIYYSQIVNDFQKGDIAEGYSVSREKKESFPLTVTSAQKNPTAFYLCASTNGGRGATQYFGPGTRLLVL.

This clonotype was detected ten times or more. This rearrangement joins TRBV7-8 to TRBJ1-4; possible D gene TRBD1, 6 bases. CDR3 length: 14 residues. Germline assignment: CDR1 SGHVS and CDR2 FQNEAQ. Trimming shortened V by 2 bases and J by 7 bases, and 11 bases separated the two germline ends. Written as DNA, the CDR3 is TGTGCCAGCAGCTTATCAGGGGATGGTGAAAAACTGTTTTTT. Translating gives CASSLSGDGEKLFF.

The V gene is TRBV25-1, the J gene TRBJ2-7; D remains ambiguous. The ends were cut back, 10 bases at V and 0 bases at J, with 22 bases in the middle. This CDR3 is built from 16 residues. Germline V gene sequence: CDR1 MGHDK, CDR2 SYGVNS. CDR3 bases: TGTGCCACAGATACTTCCAGTGAAAGGAGCTCCTACGAGCAGTACTTC. Amino acids: CATDTSSERSSYEQYF.

The gene calls are TRBV19 and TRBJ1-2; 7 bases are shared with TRBD1. This CDR3 comprises 16 residues. Germline V gene sequence: CDR1 LNHDA, CDR2 SQIVND (reference sequence). J lost 8 bases, V lost 5 bases, and 17 bases had no gene match. The CDR3 DNA reads TGTGCCAGTAGTCCAGGCGACAGGGTTGGATCATACGGCTACACCTTC. Translated, it gives CASSPGDRVGSYGYTF.

J is TRBJ1-1 and V is TRBV5-1, with 9 bases identical to TRBD1. The CDR3 is 15 amino acids. CDR1 and CDR2 (germline): SGHRS, YFSETQ. The trim removed 4 bases at V and 4 bases at J, leaving 8 bases unmatched. CDR3 loop: CASSIGTGRATEAFF. The CDR3 nucleotides read TGCGCCAGCAGCATCGGGACAGGGAGAGCCACTGAAGCTTTCTTT.

This clonotype occurred many times. V gene TRBV9 combines with J gene TRBJ2-2, with TRBD2 identical over 11 bases. V dropped 3 bases and J dropped 1; count of bases not matched to a gene: 2. The CDR3 runs to 16 residues. The germline CDR1 and CDR2 sequences are SGDLS and YYNGEE. The DNA of the CDR3 is TGTGCCAGCAGCGAAACTAGCGGGGGGAACACCGGGGAGCTGTTTTTT. It encodes CASSETSGGNTGELFF. Full variable domain (remainder filled in from reference TRBV9 and TRBJ2-2): DSGVTQTPKHLITATGQRVTLRCSPRSGDLSVYWYQQSLDQGLQFLIQYYNGEERAKGNILERFSAQQFPDLHSELNLSSLELGDSALYFCASSETSGGNTGELFFGEGSRLTVL.

In its sample, this clonotype was seen a few times. The gene calls are TRBV20-1 and TRBJ2-5; perhaps D is TRBD1 or TRBD2 (6 bases each). V lost 3 bases and J 6 bases, leaving 14 bases between the germline ends. This CDR3 is 13 amino acids long. Per the germline V gene, CDR1 is DFQATT and CDR2 is SNEGSKA (reference sequence). This chain's CDR3 is CSASGGTGKTQYF. CDR3 in DNA: TGCAGTGCTAGCGGGGGCACGGGGAAGACCCAGTACTTC.

V gene TRBV12-5 combines with J gene TRBJ2-3, with 7 positions matching TRBD1. Germline CDR1 and CDR2: LGHNT and FRNRAP. The CDR3 totals 15 residues. After removal of 1 base from V and 3 bases from J, the junction contained 4 bases not matched to a gene. The chain's CDR3 is CASGLDLDRTDTQYF. The CDR3 DNA reads as TGTGCTAGTGGTTTGGATCTGGACAGGACAGATACGCAGTATTTT.

This clonotype showed up just a few times. The chain joins TRBV28 to TRBJ1-2; D perhaps matches TRBD1 (6 bases). CDR1 is MDHEN, CDR2 SYDVKM, per germline. Trimming left V 5 bases short and J 6 bases short, with 13 bases between. This CDR3 region has 13 residues. CDR3 DNA: TGTGCCAGCAGTGAGGGGGGCTCGGATGGCTACACCTTC. Translated, it gives CASSEGGSDGYTF.